The 9 T cell receptor beta chains below come from one sample, sequenced in a study of T cells in Graves' hyperthyroidism and ophthalmopathy. It was RNA transcripts that yielded the amplified TCR beta CDR3 regions. Using the HTBI primer set, a first-round RT-PCR was run on the TCR CDR3. Each CDR3 protein gets one entry after TCRdb re-called the multiplex PCR reads with MiXCR. The table includes some 250,000 distinct CDR3 sequences, more than 12% detected once. Sequenced: blood. These receptors were obtained from a woman aged 40 to 55 with Graves' hyperthyroidism that later progressed to Graves' ophthalmopathy.

This clonotype was counted at least ten times. This chain connects TRBV11-2 to TRBJ2-5; D might be TRBD1 or TRBD2, each matching 6 bases. Trimming took 9 bases from V and 4 from J, leaving 9 bases between them. This CDR3 has 11 residues. Germline assignment: CDR1 SGHAT and CDR2 FQNNGV. The CDR3 region is CASGGLETQYF. The DNA for the CDR3 is TGTGCCAGTGGGGGGCTAGAGACCCAGTACTTC.

This chain uses TRBV2 with TRBJ1-2; D is unresolved. In germline, CDR1 is SNHLY, CDR2 FYNNEI. Trimming took 6 bases from V and 4 from J, leaving 15 bases between them. This CDR3 has 14 amino acids. CDR3 region: CASSPRLMGYGYTF. The CDR3 DNA follows: TGTGCCAGCAGCCCCCGATTGATGGGCTATGGCTACACCTTC.

This clonotype showed up many times. The V and J genes are TRBV20-1 and TRBJ1-4, with 7 bases matching TRBD1. Trimming removed 6 bases from V and 7 bases from J; junction bases left unmatched: 11. CDR3 length equals 14 residues. Per germline, CDR1 DFQATT and CDR2 SNEGSKA (reference sequence). The CDR3 region is CSARRAGGREKLFF. DNA of the CDR3: TGCAGTGCCAGACGGGCAGGGGGACGTGAAAAACTGTTTTTT.

This clonotype occurred many times. The chain employs TRBV9 and TRBJ2-3; 7 nucleotides line up with TRBD2. The CDR3 contains 14 residues. Losses at the gene ends were 3 bases for V and 2 bases for J; bases not matched to a gene: 3. CDR1 and CDR2 from the germline V gene are SGDLS and YYNGEE. The CDR3 DNA reads TGTGCCAGCAGCGGGGACTACCCCACAGATACGCAGTATTTT. The encoded protein is CASSGDYPTDTQYF.

This clonotype occurred many times. The chain is built from TRBV2 and TRBJ2-7; D might be TRBD2 (5 bases). Looked up from germline, CDR1 is SNHLY and CDR2 is FYNNEI. The CDR3 loop spans 14 amino acids. V shed 1 base and J shed 5 bases, with 12 bases lying between them. CDR3 nucleotide sequence: TGTGCCAGCAGTGAAGGAGGGAGTGGGAACGAGCAGTACTTC. Amino acids: CASSEGGSGNEQYF.

This clonotype was recorded many times. The DNA of the CDR3 is TGTGCCAGCAGACCGGACTACGCCTACAATGAGCAGTTCTTC. Translation: CASRPDYAYNEQFF. The chain is built from TRBV12-3 or TRBV12-4 and TRBJ2-1; D possibly corresponds to TRBD2 (6 bases). V was pared by 6 bases and J by 2 bases, with 11 bases between. This CDR3 is 14 amino acids long.

There are many counts of this clonotype. The CDR3 here is CASSARPGTRETQYF. In DNA, the CDR3 is TGTGCCAGCAGCGCCCGACCTGGGACAAGAGAGACCCAGTACTTC. J is TRBJ2-5 and V is TRBV9; D might be TRBD1 (6 bases). V gave up 3 bases and J gave up 4 bases, with 16 bases separating them. Germline CDR1 is SGDLS and CDR2 is YYNGEE. CDR3 length equals 15 residues.

This clonotype was detected many times. The chain combines TRBV12-3 or TRBV12-4 with TRBJ2-1; D assignment may be TRBD1 or TRBD2 (5 bases each). The CDR3 consists of 13 residues. Trimming took off 1 base at V and 6 bases at J, with 7 bases between the two ends. The CDR3 DNA is TGTGCCAGCAGTTTAGGAGGGGTCAATGAGCAGTTCTTC. Its protein is CASSLGGVNEQFF.

This clonotype was observed at least ten times. The chain uses TRBV20-1 and TRBJ2-5; TRBD2 matches at 10 bases. The length of the CDR3 is 14 residues. Germline V gene lookup returns CDR1 DFQATT and CDR2 SNEGSKA (reference sequence). Unmatched junction bases numbered 5, after V lost 3 bases and J lost 4 bases. DNA of the CDR3: TGCAGTGCTAGTGGAGCGGGAGGGCCAGAGACCCAGTACTTC. Translating it yields CSASGAGGPETQYF.